This T cell receptor beta chain was sequenced in a study of shared clonotypes between healthy human individuals. Study-wide background: Each donor contributed plates that comprised three CD4 naive, three CD4 memory, two CD8 naive and one CD8 memory. Study-wide results and caveats: In having few donors, the study represented limited genetic and exposure-history diversity.

In the case of this clone: Its specificity is unknown.

Germline V gene lookup returns CDR1 SGHAT and CDR2 FQDESV (reference sequence). The J segment lost 6 bases and the V segment lost 5 bases, leaving 12 bases of the junction unmatched. The CDR3 runs 16 residues. Sequenced by immunoSEQ multiplex PCR; TCRdb stores in-frame clones only, minus some. The sample holds 2 million to 2.5 million clones, more than 80% seen once. Material: naive CD4+ T cells from PBMCs. Subset in this sample: CD45RA+ positively selected. The origin of this receptor is a young man in good health. Some clones in this sample may be carry-over from other donors' samples. V usage is TRBV11-1 and J usage is TRBJ2-1; TRBD1 agrees at 8 bases. The CDR3 loop is CASSPTIGQGSNEQFF. CDR3 bases: TGTGCCAGCAGCCCCACTATAGGACAGGGTAGCAATGAGCAGTTCTTC.